Sequencing of this T cell receptor beta chain was carried out in a study of radiotherapy plus CTLA-4 blockade in lung cancer. Study observations and caveats: Tumor-origin TCR clones grew in blood after radiotherapy plus ipilimumab.

The germline V gene has CDR1 MNHEY and CDR2 SMNVEV (reference sequence). Trimming took 6 bases from V and 0 from J; bases not matched to a gene: 10. The CDR3 runs 17 residues. Points on this clone: Its specificity is unknown.

Sequencing was performed with immunoSEQ multiplex PCR; in TCRdb, only in-frame clones are kept and a portion is missing. The sample lists around 100,000 clones, over 65% occurring once. The rearrangement uses TRBV27 and TRBJ1-2; 10 nucleotides agree with TRBD1. This material consisted of peripheral blood, taken from a patient treated with radiotherapy plus ipilimumab. The TCR originated in a human donor with non-small cell lung cancer that progressed on radiotherapy plus ipilimumab. Some clones in this sample may be carry-over from other donors' samples. In DNA, the CDR3 is TGTGCCAGCAGGATCGGACAGGGGGTTGCCTCTAACTATGGCTACACCTTC. This gives the protein CASRIGQGVASNYGYTF.